The text below deals with one T cell receptor (beta chain). A multiplex PCR was run with 60 Vbeta primers and 13 Jbeta primers. The authors' processing: A later analysis tallied tens of millions of unique TCR beta chains, approximately 11 million of them shared. Method: immunoSEQ multiplex PCR; TCRdb's copy keeps in-frame clones and lacks some. The V and J calls and clone size are taken from that table; D and trimming were inferred from the DNA. The sample has roughly 160,000 clones, 77% seen once. CDR1 is LNHDA, CDR2 SQIVND, per germline (reference sequence). The CDR3 spans 17 residues. V dropped 4 bases and J dropped 2; count of bases not matched to a gene: 8. The source of the sample is a study of cytomegalovirus exposure and HLA in healthy donors.

Sequencing used PBMCs. This clonotype was sampled from a man aged 45-65 years in good health and CMV-seropositive. V and J are TRBV19 and TRBJ2-3, with 11 bases matching TRBD2. Written as DNA, the CDR3 is TGTGCCAGTAGTAGGACCCTAGCGGGGGGATTCACAGATACGCAGTATTTT. It yields the protein CASSRTLAGGFTDTQYF.